These 19 T cell receptor beta chains were all obtained from the same sample, sequenced in a study of identical twins. TCRdb independently ran MiXCR on the 5' RACE reads; one entry per CDR3 protein. The sample carries 700,000 or so distinct CDR3 sequences, over 8.5% recorded once. These same data were also listed under a study on yellow fever vaccine responses in identical twins.

The sequencing input was PBMCs. The origin of the receptors is a woman between 18 and 29 years old in good health.

The table lists this clonotype with a few counts. The chain combines TRBV15 with TRBJ1-5; a weak D match, TRBD1 (5 bases). The CDR3 totals 12 residues. The germline V and J ends were trimmed by 1 base and 7 bases, with 5 bases remaining between them. The germline V gene has CDR1 LNHNV and CDR2 YYDKDF (reference sequence). The CDR3 region has the DNA TGTGCCACCAGCAGAGGGGGCCAGCCCCAGCATTTT. It specifies CATSRGGQPQHF.

The genes are TRBV13 and TRBJ2-7; D may match TRBD1 or TRBD2 (5 bases each). V dropped 0 bases and J dropped 4 bases, with 16 bases sitting between them. Germline V CDR1 and CDR2: PRHDT, FYEKMQ (reference sequence). The CDR3 loop spans 16 amino acids. CDR3 DNA: TGTGCCAGCAGCTTAGGCCCCCCGGGACGGGAATACGAGCAGTACTTC. It is translated as CASSLGPPGREYEQYF.

The chain recombines TRBV5-1 with TRBJ2-1, with 7 nucleotides matching TRBD1. V was pared by 3 bases and J by 7 bases, with 7 bases of the junction left unmatched. Germline CDR1 reads SGHRS; CDR2 reads YFSETQ. This CDR3 is 14 amino acids long. CDR3 bases: TGCGCCAGCAGCTCCCGACAGGGTCCGAATGAGCAGTTCTTC. Its protein product is CASSSRQGPNEQFF.

This rearrangement joins TRBV7-9 to TRBJ1-2, with no clear D. CDR1 SEHNR and CDR2 FQNEAQ come from the germline V gene (reference sequence). V lost 5 bases to trimming and J lost 7 bases, with 14 bases between them. The CDR3 extends over 13 amino acids. The CDR3, as DNA: TGTGCCAGCAGCCCCGTGGCGATAATTGGCTACACCTTC. Translated: CASSPVAIIGYTF.

This clonotype was seen a handful of times. This chain joins TRBV7-6 and TRBJ2-3, with D possibly matching TRBD1 (5 bases). V dropped 4 bases and J dropped 5 bases, with 16 bases sitting between them. The CDR3 spans 15 residues. From germline, CDR1 is SGHVS and CDR2 FNYEAQ. CDR3 nucleotides: TGTGCCAGCAGCTCACCCTTGGACATCCAAGATACGCAGTATTTT. Protein sequence: CASSSPLDIQDTQYF. Drawing the rest from reference TRBV7-6 and TRBJ2-3, the complete variable domain is GAGVSQSPRYKVTKRGQDVALRCDPISGHVSLYWYRQALGQGPEFLTYFNYEAQQDKSGLPNDRFSAERPEGSISTLTIQRTEQRDSAMYRCASSSPLDIQDTQYFGPGTRLTVL.

The V call is TRBV12-3 or TRBV12-4, the J call TRBJ2-1, with D maybe TRBD1 (6 bases). The CDR3 runs to 10 residues. Trimming took 6 bases from V and 10 from J, leaving 7 bases between them. CDR3 in amino acids: CASRRGEQFF. The CDR3 region has the DNA TGTGCCAGCAGGAGGGGGGAGCAGTTCTTC.

The gene calls are TRBV4-2 and TRBJ2-7; 11 bases line up with TRBD2. This CDR3 contains 19 residues. Germline V CDR1 and CDR2: LGHNA, YNFKEQ. The V gene end was trimmed by 0 bases and the J gene end by 2 bases; junction bases not matched to a gene: 12. The DNA for the CDR3 is TGTGCCAGCAGCCAAGAATCACTAGCGGGGGTCAAACGGGCCTACGAGCAGTACTTC. Translating gives CASSQESLAGVKRAYEQYF.

The V call is TRBV15, the J call TRBJ2-1; 8 bases match TRBD2. Germline V gives CDR1 LNHNV, CDR2 YYDKDF (reference sequence). After removal of 0 bases from V and 6 bases from J, the junction contained 7 bases not matched to a gene. The CDR3 has 16 residues. The CDR3 is CATSRDRAGELNEQFF. The CDR3 coding sequence is TGTGCCACCAGCAGAGATCGAGCGGGAGAACTCAATGAGCAGTTCTTC. Full variable domain (outside the CDR3, taken from reference TRBV15 and TRBJ2-1): DAMVIQNPRYQVTQFGKPVTLSCSQTLNHNVMYWYQQKSSQAPKLLFHYYDKDFNNEADTPDNFQSRRPNTSFCFLDIRSPGLGDTAMYLCATSRDRAGELNEQFFGPGTRLTVL.

The sample holds a few counts of this clonotype. This chain uses TRBV27 with TRBJ1-5, with D possibly TRBD1 on 5 matching bases. Trimming took 6 bases from V and 0 from J, leaving 9 bases between them. Germline-derived CDR1 and CDR2 are MNHEY and SMNVEV (reference sequence). The CDR3 is 14 residues long. The CDR3 DNA is TGTGCCAGCAGGCCCGGGGCTAGCAATCAGCCCCAGCATTTT. Its translation: CASRPGASNQPQHF.

The chain is built from TRBV20-1 and TRBJ2-2; 9 bases are shared with TRBD2. This CDR3 comprises 15 residues. The germline V gene encodes CDR1 DFQATT and CDR2 SNEGSKA (reference sequence). V shed 3 bases and J 4 bases; nucleotides not matched to a gene: 6. The CDR3 sequence is CSARRGGAVTGELFF. The CDR3 DNA reads as TGCAGTGCTAGGCGCGGGGGGGCCGTCACCGGGGAGCTGTTTTTT.

Ten or more counts support this clonotype. The chain combines TRBV28 with TRBJ2-3; 7 bases line up with TRBD2. The CDR3 totals 15 residues. The J segment lost 1 base and the V segment lost 8 bases, leaving 9 bases of the junction unmatched. CDR1 is MDHEN and CDR2 is SYDVKM in the germline V gene. Here the CDR3 DNA reads TGTGCCAGCGGAACCGAGGGACTACGCACAGATACGCAGTATTTT. Translating gives CASGTEGLRTDTQYF.

The chain couples TRBV18 to TRBJ2-3; D is possibly TRBD1 (5 bases). Germline lookup yields CDR1 KGHSH and CDR2 LQKENI. The ends were cut back, 2 bases at V and 3 bases at J, with 6 bases in the middle. The CDR3 is made up of 13 amino acids. CDR3 residues: CASSPKGTDTQYF. The CDR3 DNA sequence: TGTGCCAGCTCACCAAAGGGGACAGATACGCAGTATTTT.

The chain employs TRBV20-1 and TRBJ2-3; D is possibly TRBD2 (6 bases). The CDR3 totals 14 residues. V was pared by 3 bases and J by 2 bases, with 12 bases between. Per germline, CDR1 DFQATT and CDR2 SNEGSKA (reference sequence). CDR3 nucleotide sequence: TGCAGTGCTAGTAGGGCGGGGCTCACAGATACGCAGTATTTT. Residues: CSASRAGLTDTQYF.

This clonotype occurred many times. The chain uses TRBV10-3 and TRBJ1-6, with 9 bases identical to TRBD1. V was pared by 6 bases and J by 9 bases, with 15 bases of the junction left unmatched. Germline CDR1 and CDR2: ENHRY and SYGVKD. This CDR3 has 17 residues. The CDR3 coding sequence is TGTGCCATCAGCAAAGGACAGGGGCAAGGGGTTGGTTCACCCCTCCACTTT. Amino acids: CAISKGQGQGVGSPLHF.

A few counts support this clonotype. V usage is TRBV4-3 and J usage is TRBJ2-1, with D perhaps matching TRBD2 (5 bases). This CDR3 spans 16 amino acids. The ends were cut back, 0 bases at V and 4 bases at J, with 13 bases in the middle. Germline V gene data show CDR1 as LGHNA and CDR2 as YSLEER. The CDR3 reads CASSQDSASQYNEQFF. As DNA, the CDR3 is TGCGCCAGCAGCCAAGATTCCGCTAGCCAGTACAATGAGCAGTTCTTC.

V is TRBV12-3 or TRBV12-4 and J is TRBJ2-2, with a possible D match to TRBD1 (5 bases). Trimming left V 3 bases short and J 3 bases short, with 14 bases between. This CDR3 spans 16 amino acids. The CDR3 reads CASSLGQSFYTGELFF. CDR3 bases: TGTGCCAGCAGTTTGGGGCAGAGTTTTTACACCGGGGAGCTGTTTTTT.

The chain is built from TRBV6-2 or TRBV6-3 and TRBJ2-2; TRBD1 agrees at 11 bases. Trimming at V came to 6 bases and at J to 2 bases, leaving 8 bases not matched to a gene. Germline CDR1 and CDR2: MNHEY and SVGEGT. This CDR3 has 17 amino acids. DNA of the CDR3: TGTGCCAGCAGCTTCTCCCGGACAGGGGGCAACACCGGGGAGCTGTTTTTT. Translation: CASSFSRTGGNTGELFF.

V usage is TRBV12-5 and J usage is TRBJ2-7; 8 bases align to TRBD2. There are 17 residues in the CDR3. J gave up 2 bases and V 3 bases, and 12 bases lay outside the gene matches. Germline V gives CDR1 LGHNT, CDR2 FRNRAP. CDR3 DNA sequence: TGTGCTAGTGGTTTAAGGCCCCGGGAGGGACTTACCTACGAGCAGTACTTC. Residues: CASGLRPREGLTYEQYF.

V gene TRBV5-1 combines with J gene TRBJ2-3; a weak D match, TRBD2 (6 bases). The CDR3 has 15 amino acids. CDR1 is SGHRS, CDR2 YFSETQ, per germline. Trimming removed 2 bases at V and 0 bases at J, with 10 bases between. The CDR3 coding sequence is TGCGCCAGCAGCTTTTGGGGGACTAGCACAGATACGCAGTATTTT. Its protein is CASSFWGTSTDTQYF.